This TCR beta chain originates from a study of regulatory T cells in long-lasting Graves disease. Comments on this clonotype: Its antigen is unidentified. The junction differs from germline at one of its ends, possibly a read error.

Germline CDR1 LGHDT, CDR2 YNNKEL (reference sequence). CDR3 size: 14 residues. The time point was: newly diagnosed GD, antithyroid drugs for less than 3 months. Extracted RNA from PBMCs served as the source of the TCR library. Study-wide findings and caveats: Compared with new cases, persistent Graves' patients showed reduced TCR diversity.

For TCR beta, libraries came from iRepertoire HTBI primers and Arm-PCR of CDR3 regions. MiXCR, run by TCRdb on the multiplex PCR reads, gives a single entry per CDR3 protein. The sample shows some 450,000 distinct CDR3 sequences, 16% of them seen only once. The sample was also reused in another study, on T cells in Graves' hyperthyroidism and ophthalmopathy. That source adds: During a first-round RT-PCR of the TCR CDR3, the HTBI primer set was used.

This sample comprised peripheral blood mononuclear cells (PBMCs), obtained at new diagnosis, from a patient treated with antithyroid drugs. The receptor was derived from a woman aged 25 to 39 with Graves disease. The chain has TRBV3-1 and TRBJ1-3, with 10 bases that match TRBD1. The CDR3 bases are TGTGCCAGCAGCCAAGGGACAGGGGGAAACACCACATATTTT. Residues: CASSQGTGGNTTYF.